This T cell receptor beta chain was profiled in a study of identifying expanded T cells in peripheral blood. Germline V CDR1 and CDR2: ENHRY, SYGVKD. Trimming removed 8 bases from V and 5 bases from J; junction bases left unmatched: 16. CDR3 length equals 19 residues. Profiling relied on immunoSEQ multiplex PCR, and the TCRdb table lists in-frame clones only, not all of them. The sample holds approximately 80,000 clones, just under 85% seen once. Of note for this clone: Its cognate antigen is unknown.

Whole-study results and caveats: Approximately two-week clone count variance significantly increased as total template count grew.

During the collection period, no donor immune events like infections were recorded. Sequenced sample: blood. This receptor was identified in a person aged 18-70 years in good health. The V gene is TRBV10-3, the J gene TRBJ2-3, with 16 bases that match TRBD2. For the CDR3, the DNA is TGTGCCATCGAAGACGACCCGGGACTAGCGGGAGGGCCCGGAGATACGCAGTATTTT. It specifies CAIEDDPGLAGGPGDTQYF.